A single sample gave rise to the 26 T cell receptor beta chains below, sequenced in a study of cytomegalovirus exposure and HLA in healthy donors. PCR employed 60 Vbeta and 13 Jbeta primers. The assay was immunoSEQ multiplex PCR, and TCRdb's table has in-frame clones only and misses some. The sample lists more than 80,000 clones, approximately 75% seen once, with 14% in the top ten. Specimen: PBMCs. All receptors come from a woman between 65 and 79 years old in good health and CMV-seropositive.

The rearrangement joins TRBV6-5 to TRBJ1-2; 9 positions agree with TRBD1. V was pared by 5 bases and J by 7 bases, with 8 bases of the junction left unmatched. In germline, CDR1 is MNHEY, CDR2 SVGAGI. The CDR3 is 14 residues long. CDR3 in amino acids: CASSPTTTGGGYTF. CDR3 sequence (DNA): TGTGCCAGCAGTCCGACAACGACAGGGGGTGGCTACACCTTC.

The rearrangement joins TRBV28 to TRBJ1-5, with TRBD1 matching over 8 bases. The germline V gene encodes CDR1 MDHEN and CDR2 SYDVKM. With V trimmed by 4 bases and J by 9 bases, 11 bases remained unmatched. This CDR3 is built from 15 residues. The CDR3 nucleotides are TGTGCCAGCAGTTCCCCGGGACAGGTGCGCGGGCCCCAGCATTTT. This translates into CASSSPGQVRGPQHF.

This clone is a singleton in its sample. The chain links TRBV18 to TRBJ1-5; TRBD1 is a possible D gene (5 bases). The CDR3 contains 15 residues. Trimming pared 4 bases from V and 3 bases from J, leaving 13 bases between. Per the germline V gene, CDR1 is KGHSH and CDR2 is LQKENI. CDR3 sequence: CASSRRALDNQPQHF. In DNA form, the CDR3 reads TGTGCCAGCTCACGCAGGGCCCTGGACAATCAGCCCCAGCATTTT. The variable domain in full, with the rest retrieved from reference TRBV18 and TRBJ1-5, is NAGVMQNPRHLVRRRGQEARLRCSPMKGHSHVYWYRQLPEEGLKFMVYLQKENIIDESGMPKERFSAEFPKEGPSILRIQQVVRGDSAAYFCASSRRALDNQPQHFGDGTRLSIL.

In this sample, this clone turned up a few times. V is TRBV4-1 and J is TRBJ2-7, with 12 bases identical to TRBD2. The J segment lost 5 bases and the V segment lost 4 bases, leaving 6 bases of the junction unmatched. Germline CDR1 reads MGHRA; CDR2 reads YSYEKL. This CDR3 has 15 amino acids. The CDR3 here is CASSPLAGGPHEQYF. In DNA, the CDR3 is TGCGCCAGCAGCCCCCTAGCGGGAGGGCCCCACGAGCAGTACTTC.

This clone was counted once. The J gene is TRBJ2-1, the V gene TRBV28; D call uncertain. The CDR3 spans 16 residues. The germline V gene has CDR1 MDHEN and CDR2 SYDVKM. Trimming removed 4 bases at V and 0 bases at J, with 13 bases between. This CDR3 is CASSSPAGSSYNEQFF. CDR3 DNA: TGTGCCAGCAGTTCCCCAGCAGGAAGCTCCTACAATGAGCAGTTCTTC.

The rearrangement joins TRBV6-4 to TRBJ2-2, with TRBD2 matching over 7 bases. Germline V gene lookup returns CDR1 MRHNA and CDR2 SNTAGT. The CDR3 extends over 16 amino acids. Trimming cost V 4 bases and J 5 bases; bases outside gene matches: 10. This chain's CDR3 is CASSALAGASTGELFF. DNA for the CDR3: TGTGCCAGCAGTGCATTAGCGGGCGCATCTACCGGGGAGCTGTTTTTT.

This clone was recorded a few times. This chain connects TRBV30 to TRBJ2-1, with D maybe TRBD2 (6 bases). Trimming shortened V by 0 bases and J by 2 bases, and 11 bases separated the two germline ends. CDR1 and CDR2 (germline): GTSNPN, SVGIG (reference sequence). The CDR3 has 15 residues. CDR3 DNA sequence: TGTGCCTGGAGTGTAATGGGACTGGCCTACAATGAGCAGTTCTTC. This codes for CAWSVMGLAYNEQFF.

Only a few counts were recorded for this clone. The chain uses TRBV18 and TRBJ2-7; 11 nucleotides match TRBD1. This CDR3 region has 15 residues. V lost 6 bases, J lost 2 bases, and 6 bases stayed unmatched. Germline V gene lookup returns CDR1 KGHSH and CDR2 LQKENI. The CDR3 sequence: CASSQGQGEAYEQYF. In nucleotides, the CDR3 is TGTGCCAGCTCCCAGGGACAGGGGGAGGCCTACGAGCAGTACTTC.

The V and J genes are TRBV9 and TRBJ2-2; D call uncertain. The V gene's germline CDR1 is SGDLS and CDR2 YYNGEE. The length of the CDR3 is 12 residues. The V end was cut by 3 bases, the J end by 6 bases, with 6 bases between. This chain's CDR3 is CASSGVPGELFF. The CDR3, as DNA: TGTGCCAGCAGCGGCGTCCCCGGGGAGCTGTTTTTT. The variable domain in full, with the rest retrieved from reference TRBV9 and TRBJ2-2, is DSGVTQTPKHLITATGQRVTLRCSPRSGDLSVYWYQQSLDQGLQFLIQYYNGEERAKGNILERFSAQQFPDLHSELNLSSLELGDSALYFCASSGVPGELFFGEGSRLTVL.

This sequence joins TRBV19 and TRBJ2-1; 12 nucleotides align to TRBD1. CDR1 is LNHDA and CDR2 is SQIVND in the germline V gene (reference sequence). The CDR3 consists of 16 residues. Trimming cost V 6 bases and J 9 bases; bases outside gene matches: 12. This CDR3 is CASSPRTGTGGTEQFF. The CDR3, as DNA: TGTGCCAGTAGCCCCCGGACGGGGACAGGGGGCACTGAGCAGTTCTTC.

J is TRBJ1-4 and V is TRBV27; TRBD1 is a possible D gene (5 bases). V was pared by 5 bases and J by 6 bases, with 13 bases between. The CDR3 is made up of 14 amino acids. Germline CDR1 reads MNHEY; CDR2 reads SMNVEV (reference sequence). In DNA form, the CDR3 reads TGTGCCAGCAGTCGTCAGGGCTTCGATGAAAAACTGTTTTTT. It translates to CASSRQGFDEKLFF. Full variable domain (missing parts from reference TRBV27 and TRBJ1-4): EAQVTQNPRYLITVTGKKLTVTCSQNMNHEYMSWYRQDPGLGLRQIYYSMNVEVTDKGDVPEGYKVSRKEKRNFPLILESPSPNQTSLYFCASSRQGFDEKLFFGSGTQLSVL.

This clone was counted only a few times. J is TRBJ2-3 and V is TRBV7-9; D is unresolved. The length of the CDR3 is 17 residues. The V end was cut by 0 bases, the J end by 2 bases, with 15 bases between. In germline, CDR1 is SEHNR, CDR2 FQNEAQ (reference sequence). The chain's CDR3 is CASSLAPGWLFTDTQYF. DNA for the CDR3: TGTGCCAGCAGCTTAGCACCGGGTTGGCTCTTCACAGATACGCAGTATTTT.

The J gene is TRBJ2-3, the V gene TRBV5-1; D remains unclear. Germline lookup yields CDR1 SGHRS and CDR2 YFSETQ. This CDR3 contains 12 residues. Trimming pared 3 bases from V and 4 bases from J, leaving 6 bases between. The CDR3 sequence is CASSSGPDTQYF. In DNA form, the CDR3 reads TGCGCCAGCAGCTCTGGGCCAGATACGCAGTATTTT.

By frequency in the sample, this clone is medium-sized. CDR3 residues: CASSLAGGSGYEAFF. In DNA, the CDR3 is TGTGCCAGCAGTTTGGCAGGGGGGTCCGGATATGAAGCTTTCTTT. The chain uses TRBV27 and TRBJ1-1, with 7 bases matching TRBD1. The CDR3 sequence is 15 residues long. Germline V gene lookup returns CDR1 MNHEY and CDR2 SMNVEV (reference sequence). The ends lost 3 bases at V and 7 bases at J; junction bases unmatched: 11.

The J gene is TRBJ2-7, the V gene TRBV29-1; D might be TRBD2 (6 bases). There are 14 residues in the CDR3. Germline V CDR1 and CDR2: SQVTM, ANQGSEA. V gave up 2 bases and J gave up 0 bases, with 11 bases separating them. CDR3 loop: CSVERDSLSYEQYF. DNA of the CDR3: TGCAGCGTTGAAAGGGACTCCCTCTCCTACGAGCAGTACTTC.

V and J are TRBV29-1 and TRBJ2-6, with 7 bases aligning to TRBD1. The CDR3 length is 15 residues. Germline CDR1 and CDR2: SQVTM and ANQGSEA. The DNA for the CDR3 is TGCGGCACGGGACAGATCAACTCTGGGGCCAACGTCCTGACTTTC. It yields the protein CGTGQINSGANVLTF.

CDR3 sequence (DNA): TGCAGCGTTGAAAGCGGAGCTAGCGGGGGGGCCGGGATTTTAGATACGCAGTATTTT. Protein product: CSVESGASGGAGILDTQYF. This chain joins TRBV29-1 and TRBJ2-3; 12 bases map to TRBD2. With V trimmed by 2 bases and J by 5 bases, 17 bases remained unmatched. The CDR3 length is 19 residues. CDR1 and CDR2 from the germline V gene are SQVTM and ANQGSEA.

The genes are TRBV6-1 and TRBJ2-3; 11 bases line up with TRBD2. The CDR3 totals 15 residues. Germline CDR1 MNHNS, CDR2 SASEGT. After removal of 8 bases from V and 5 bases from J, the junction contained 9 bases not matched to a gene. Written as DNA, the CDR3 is TGTGCCAGCGCTATCAGACTAGCGGGACGAGATACGCAGTATTTT. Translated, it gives CASAIRLAGRDTQYF.

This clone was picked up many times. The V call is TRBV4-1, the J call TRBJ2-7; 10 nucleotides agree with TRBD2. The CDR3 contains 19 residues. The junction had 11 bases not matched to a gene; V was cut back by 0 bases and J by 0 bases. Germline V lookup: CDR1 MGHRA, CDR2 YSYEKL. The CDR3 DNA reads TGCGCCAGCAGCCAAGATATGGTTAGCGGGAGGCAAATCTCCTACGAGCAGTACTTC. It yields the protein CASSQDMVSGRQISYEQYF.

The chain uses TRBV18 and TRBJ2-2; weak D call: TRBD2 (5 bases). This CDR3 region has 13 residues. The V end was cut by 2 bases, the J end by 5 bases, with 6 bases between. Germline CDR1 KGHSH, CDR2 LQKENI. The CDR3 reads CASSPRETGELFF. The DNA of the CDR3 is TGTGCCAGCTCACCAAGGGAGACCGGGGAGCTGTTTTTT.

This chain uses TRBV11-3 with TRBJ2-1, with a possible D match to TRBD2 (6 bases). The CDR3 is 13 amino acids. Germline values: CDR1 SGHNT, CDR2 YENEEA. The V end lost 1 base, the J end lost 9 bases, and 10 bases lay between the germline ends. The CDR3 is CASSLVAGGEQFF. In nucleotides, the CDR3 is TGTGCCAGCAGCTTAGTGGCCGGGGGTGAGCAGTTCTTC.

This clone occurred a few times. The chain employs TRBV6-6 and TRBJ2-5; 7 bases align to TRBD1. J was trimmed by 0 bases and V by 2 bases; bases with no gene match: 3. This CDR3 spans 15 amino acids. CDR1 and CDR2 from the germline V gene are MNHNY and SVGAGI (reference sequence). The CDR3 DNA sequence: TGTGCCAGCAGTTACGGGACAGCGTACCAAGAGACCCAGTACTTC. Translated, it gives CASSYGTAYQETQYF.

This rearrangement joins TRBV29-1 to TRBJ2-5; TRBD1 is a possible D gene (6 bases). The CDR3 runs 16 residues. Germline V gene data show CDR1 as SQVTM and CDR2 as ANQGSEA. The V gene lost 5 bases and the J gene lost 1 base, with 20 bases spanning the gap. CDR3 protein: CSVWTAQSKSQETQYF. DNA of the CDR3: TGCAGCGTTTGGACAGCACAATCCAAATCCCAAGAGACCCAGTACTTC.

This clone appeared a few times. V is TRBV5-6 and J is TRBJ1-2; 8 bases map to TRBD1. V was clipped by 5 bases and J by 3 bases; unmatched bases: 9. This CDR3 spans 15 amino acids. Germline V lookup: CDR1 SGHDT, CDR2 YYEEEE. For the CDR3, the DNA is TGTGCCAGCAGTCATCGACAGGGGACTTACTATGGCTACACCTTC. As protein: CASSHRQGTYYGYTF.

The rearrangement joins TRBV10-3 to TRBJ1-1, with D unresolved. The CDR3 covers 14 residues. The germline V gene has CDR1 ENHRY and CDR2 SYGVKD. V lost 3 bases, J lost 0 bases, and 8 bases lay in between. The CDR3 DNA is TGTGCCATCAGTGATGTAGAAATGAACACTGAAGCTTTCTTT. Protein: CAISDVEMNTEAFF.

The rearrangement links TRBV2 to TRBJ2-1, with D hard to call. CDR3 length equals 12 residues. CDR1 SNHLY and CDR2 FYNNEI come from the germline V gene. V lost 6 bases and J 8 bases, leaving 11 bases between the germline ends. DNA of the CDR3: TGTGCCAGCAGCCCCACCCCGGATGAGCAGTTCTTC. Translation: CASSPTPDEQFF. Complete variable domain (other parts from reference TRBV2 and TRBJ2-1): EPEVTQTPSHQVTQMGQEVILRCVPISNHLYFYWYRQILGQKVEFLVSFYNNEISEKSEIFDDQFSVERPDGSNFTLKIRSTKLEDSAMYFCASSPTPDEQFFGPGTRLTVL.